This TCR beta chain was recorded in a study of OX40 agonist ivuxolimab in advanced cancers. The CDR3 consists of 16 residues. V shed 2 bases and J shed 1 base, with 14 bases lying between them. Looked up from germline, CDR1 is MNHEY and CDR2 is SVGAGI. General study points: By week 6 at 0.1 to 3.0 mg/kg, blood CD4+ and CD8+ T cells had expanded clonally. In general, CD8+ T cells held more expanded clones than CD4+ did, on average.

The repertoire was sequenced with immunoSEQ multiplex PCR; TCRdb's copy has only in-frame clones and lacks some. The sample yields tens of thousands of clones, around nine tenths seen once. On this clone itself: The antigen remains undetermined.

Patients were ineligible given autoimmune disease history or systemic immunosuppression. V usage is TRBV6-5 and J usage is TRBJ1-1; D may be TRBD1 (5 bases). The material sequenced was CD4+ or CD8+ T cells sorted from blood, taken in a trial of the OX40 agonist ivuxolimab. The sequence derives from an adult with an advanced solid tumor such as melanoma, head and neck, liver or kidney cancer. DNA for the CDR3: TGTGCCAGCAGTTACCGCTCTGCGGGGGGGAACACTGAAGCTTTCTTT. Amino acid sequence: CASSYRSAGGNTEAFF.